A single sample is the source of the 29 T cell receptor beta chains below, sequenced in a study of blood T cell repertoires in COVID-19. Profiled with immunoSEQ multiplex PCR; TCRdb holds only in-frame clones, not every one. The table shows some 93,000 clones, with 86% occurring only once. The material sequenced was peripheral blood. The receptors shown here come from a man in his forties or fifties with acute or convalescent COVID-19.

The V call is TRBV10-2, the J call TRBJ2-1, with TRBD2 matching 7 bases. With 2 bases clipped from V and 0 bases from J, the junction kept 4 bases outside the gene matches. The CDR3 length is 16 residues. Looked up from germline, CDR1 is WSHSY and CDR2 is SAAADI. This chain's CDR3 is CASSEGLADSYNEQFF. CDR3 sequence (DNA): TGCGCCAGCAGTGAGGGGCTAGCGGACTCCTACAATGAGCAGTTCTTC.

The CDR3 loop is CASSSRDSIAKNIQYF. The DNA for the CDR3 is TGTGCCAGCAGTTCCCGGGACTCCATAGCCAAAAACATTCAGTACTTC. The chain links TRBV6-2 or TRBV6-3 to TRBJ2-4; a weak D match, TRBD2 (6 bases). Trimming took off 4 bases at V and 0 bases at J, with 13 bases between the two ends. Germline assignment: CDR1 MNHEY and CDR2 SVGEGT. The CDR3 runs to 16 residues.

This clone has just a few counts. This chain uses TRBV12-3 or TRBV12-4 with TRBJ1-2; no firm D call. The germline V and J ends were trimmed by 3 bases and 5 bases, with 4 bases remaining between them. The CDR3 sequence is 11 residues long. The CDR3 is CASSFLYGYTF. In DNA, the CDR3 is TGTGCCAGCAGTTTCCTTTATGGCTACACCTTC.

The chain has TRBV6-6 and TRBJ2-7; D remains unclear. The CDR3 extends over 11 amino acids. The germline V gene has CDR1 MNHNY and CDR2 SVGAGI (reference sequence). With 2 bases removed from V and 4 bases from J, the gap between germline ends came to 3 bases. The CDR3 reads CASSYRYEQYF. The CDR3 DNA reads TGTGCCAGCAGTTACCGGTACGAGCAGTACTTC.

V gene TRBV4-2 combines with J gene TRBJ2-1; 13 positions agree with TRBD2. V trimming: 1 base; J trimming: 6 bases; junction bases outside the gene matches: 6. The CDR3 consists of 17 residues. From germline, CDR1 is LGHNA and CDR2 YNFKEQ. The CDR3 is CASSQAATSGRPNEQFF. CDR3 sequence (DNA): TGTGCCAGCAGCCAAGCTGCGACTAGCGGGAGGCCCAATGAGCAGTTCTTC.

This chain links TRBV18 with TRBJ1-2; D unclear. CDR3 length equals 12 residues. Per the germline V gene, CDR1 is KGHSH and CDR2 is LQKENI. V lost 3 bases, J lost 6 bases, and 8 bases lay in between. The CDR3 nucleotides read TGTGCCAGCTCACCGAAGCGGGATGGCTACACCTTC. This codes for CASSPKRDGYTF.

The chain is built from TRBV12-3 or TRBV12-4 and TRBJ1-3; unclear D gene. V was pared by 8 bases and J by 13 bases, with 18 bases between. There are 12 residues in the CDR3. CDR3 residues: CASATQASEIYF. Here the CDR3 DNA reads TGTGCCAGCGCCACCCAGGCGTCAGAAATATATTTT.

The gene calls are TRBV5-6 and TRBJ1-2; D is uncertain. V lost 4 bases, J lost 4 bases, and 8 bases lay in between. Germline V CDR1 and CDR2: SGHDT, YYEEEE. The CDR3 has 12 amino acids. For the CDR3, the DNA is TGTGCCAGCAGCAGGGAGAGCTATGGCTACACCTTC. It specifies CASSRESYGYTF.

The V and J genes are TRBV7-6 and TRBJ2-7, with 11 bases that match TRBD2. The germline V gene has CDR1 SGHVS and CDR2 FNYEAQ. V lost 1 base, J lost 2 bases, and 4 bases stayed unmatched. This CDR3 contains 16 residues. The CDR3 DNA reads as TGTGCCAGCAGCTTAGATGGACTAGCGGGTACCTACGAGCAGTACTTC. Translating it yields CASSLDGLAGTYEQYF.

The genes are TRBV7-3 and TRBJ1-1; D is possibly TRBD1 (6 bases). The CDR3 has 13 amino acids. Germline V gene sequence: CDR1 SGHTA, CDR2 FQGTGA. V shed 6 bases and J shed 6 bases, with 14 bases lying between them. CDR3 sequence: CASSSQGLAEAFF. The CDR3 DNA reads as TGTGCCAGCAGTTCACAGGGATTAGCTGAAGCTTTCTTT.

The V call is TRBV27, the J call TRBJ1-4, with 9 positions matching TRBD1. This CDR3 is 15 amino acids long. The germline V gene encodes CDR1 MNHEY and CDR2 SMNVEV (reference sequence). The ends lost 5 bases at V and 2 bases at J; junction bases unmatched: 3. CDR3 residues: CASSTGGVTNEKLFF. In nucleotides, the CDR3 is TGTGCCAGCAGTACAGGGGGCGTGACTAATGAAAAACTGTTTTTT.

The gene calls are TRBV6-4 and TRBJ1-2; TRBD1 is a possible D gene (6 bases). Trimming left V 4 bases short and J 5 bases short, with 20 bases between. CDR3 size: 16 residues. From germline, CDR1 is MRHNA and CDR2 SNTAGT. The CDR3 DNA is TGTGCCAGCAGTGCTGGACAGTATAGCGGGCTGTATGGCTACACCTTC. Translating gives CASSAGQYSGLYGYTF.

The chain carries TRBV18 and TRBJ1-2; TRBD1 matches 7 bases. V was pared by 0 bases and J by 6 bases, with 7 bases of the junction left unmatched. The CDR3 is 15 residues long. Germline lookup yields CDR1 KGHSH and CDR2 LQKENI. In DNA, the CDR3 is TGTGCCAGCTCACCACCAGCCCAGGGGGAGCATGGCTACACCTTC. It translates to CASSPPAQGEHGYTF.

The chain is built from TRBV2 and TRBJ2-7, with 7 bases identical to TRBD1. The CDR3 spans 15 residues. V lost 2 bases, J lost 4 bases, and 8 bases stayed unmatched. CDR1 SNHLY and CDR2 FYNNEI come from the germline V gene. The CDR3 loop is CASSESTGAIYEQYF. CDR3 bases: TGTGCCAGCAGTGAAAGCACAGGGGCCATATACGAGCAGTACTTC. The full variable domain, with the rest looked up from reference TRBV2 and TRBJ2-7, is EPEVTQTPSHQVTQMGQEVILRCVPISNHLYFYWYRQILGQKVEFLVSFYNNEISEKSEIFDDQFSVERPDGSNFTLKIRSTKLEDSAMYFCASSESTGAIYEQYFGPGTRLTVT.

The rearrangement joins TRBV7-6 to TRBJ1-4; a weak D match, TRBD1 (5 bases). Germline V gene lookup returns CDR1 SGHVS and CDR2 FNYEAQ. Trimming pared 2 bases from V and 6 bases from J, leaving 13 bases between. This CDR3 is 15 amino acids long. The chain's CDR3 is CASSLNAAGYEKLFF. The CDR3 DNA is TGTGCCAGCAGCTTAAATGCGGCAGGGTATGAAAAACTGTTTTTT.

The chain uses TRBV27 and TRBJ1-5; D not certain. V lost 8 bases to trimming and J lost 1 base, with 12 bases between them. The germline CDR1 and CDR2 sequences are MNHEY and SMNVEV (reference sequence). This CDR3 region has 14 residues. The CDR3 DNA reads TGTGCCAGCGCCGAGGTCGGGAGCAATCAGCCCCAGCATTTT. Translated, it gives CASAEVGSNQPQHF.

This sequence joins TRBV7-9 and TRBJ2-2, with TRBD2 identical over 7 bases. The CDR3 consists of 14 residues. The germline V gene has CDR1 SEHNR and CDR2 FQNEAQ (reference sequence). The V gene end was trimmed by 9 bases and the J gene end by 2 bases; junction bases not matched to a gene: 6. Here the CDR3 DNA reads TGTGCCAGGACTACTAGCGTCAACACCGGGGAGCTGTTTTTT. Translated: CARTTSVNTGELFF.

This chain connects TRBV9 to TRBJ2-2, with D tentatively TRBD1 (5 bases). Deletions cut 3 bases from V and 4 bases from J, with 13 bases between. The CDR3 runs to 15 residues. Germline V gene data show CDR1 as SGDLS and CDR2 as YYNGEE. CDR3 bases: TGTGCCAGCAGCGCCAGACAGTATTCCACCGGGGAGCTGTTTTTT. Protein sequence: CASSARQYSTGELFF.

This sequence joins TRBV30 and TRBJ1-2; tentative D call: TRBD1 (5 bases). V lost 2 bases, J lost 3 bases, and 19 bases lay in between. This CDR3 comprises 16 residues. Germline V CDR1 and CDR2: GTSNPN, SVGIG (reference sequence). The CDR3 sequence: CAWSSYPMGGDYGYTF. The CDR3 nucleotides are TGTGCCTGGAGTTCCTACCCGATGGGGGGTGACTATGGCTACACCTTC.

Only a few counts were recorded for this clone. CDR3 protein: CASTKVYRGNEAFF. The DNA for the CDR3 is TGTGCCAGCACCAAAGTGTATAGGGGAAATGAAGCTTTCTTT. The gene calls are TRBV3-1 (or the pseudogene TRBV3-2) and TRBJ1-1; D might be TRBD1 (5 bases). Trimming stripped 7 bases from V and 7 bases from J, with 19 bases between. Germline V gene data show CDR1 as LGHDT and CDR2 as YNNKEL (reference sequence). The CDR3 extends over 14 amino acids.

The rearrangement links TRBV27 to TRBJ2-5; D is perhaps TRBD1 (6 bases). The length of the CDR3 is 14 residues. Trimming removed 6 bases from V and 0 bases from J, with 11 bases in between. The germline CDR1 and CDR2 sequences are MNHEY and SMNVEV (reference sequence). CDR3 region: CASRRTEYQETQYF. As DNA, the CDR3 is TGTGCCAGCAGGCGGACAGAGTACCAAGAGACCCAGTACTTC.

This clone came up a few times. This chain links TRBV4-1 with TRBJ2-1, with D unclear. Trimming took off 0 bases at V and 10 bases at J, with 10 bases between the two ends. CDR1 is MGHRA and CDR2 is YSYEKL in the germline V gene. This CDR3 spans 13 amino acids. CDR3 in amino acids: CASSQDIWREQFF. CDR3 bases: TGCGCCAGCAGCCAAGATATCTGGCGGGAGCAGTTCTTC.

The CDR3 nucleotides read TGCGCCAGCAGCCCGGGCGGGGACGCCCTCTATCAGCCCCAGCATTTT. It encodes CASSPGGDALYQPQHF. V and J are TRBV5-1 and TRBJ1-5; possibly TRBD1 for D (5 bases). Germline values: CDR1 SGHRS, CDR2 YFSETQ. This CDR3 is built from 16 residues. V was pared by 4 bases and J by 5 bases, with 19 bases between.

This clone was observed once. The rearrangement joins TRBV19 to TRBJ2-1; D is possibly TRBD2 (5 bases). The V end was cut by 4 bases, the J end by 4 bases, with 14 bases between. This CDR3 has 15 amino acids. Germline assignment: CDR1 LNHDA and CDR2 SQIVND (reference sequence). The CDR3 coding sequence is TGTGCCAGTAGTACCGGGGTAAGCCATTACAATGAGCAGTTCTTC. Encoded protein: CASSTGVSHYNEQFF.

This chain joins TRBV15 and TRBJ2-1; 8 positions match TRBD1. The CDR3 totals 14 residues. Germline CDR1 is LNHNV and CDR2 is YYDKDF (reference sequence). Trimming took 3 bases from V and 3 from J; bases not matched to a gene: 1. CDR3 residues: CATSRGQDYNEQFF. For the CDR3, the DNA is TGTGCCACCAGCAGGGGACAGGACTACAATGAGCAGTTCTTC.

This clone appeared a few times. This chain links TRBV2 with TRBJ2-7, with TRBD1 identical over 7 bases. Germline CDR1 SNHLY, CDR2 FYNNEI. J gave up 0 bases and V 10 bases, and 6 bases lay outside the gene matches. The CDR3 runs 13 residues. CDR3 amino acids: CAMGTAYSYEQYF. The CDR3 coding sequence is TGTGCCATGGGGACAGCGTACTCCTACGAGCAGTACTTC.

This clone was picked up one time. The genes are TRBV5-1 and TRBJ2-2; the match to TRBD2 covers 10 bases. CDR1 SGHRS and CDR2 YFSETQ come from the germline V gene. The CDR3 covers 16 residues. V was clipped by 3 bases and J by 5 bases; unmatched bases: 7. The CDR3 region has the DNA TGCGCCAGCAGCTCTAGCGGGAGAGAGGTAACCGGGGAGCTGTTTTTT. It encodes CASSSSGREVTGELFF.

V is TRBV5-1 and J is TRBJ2-1, with D possibly TRBD2 on 6 matching bases. CDR3 length: 14 amino acids. From germline, CDR1 is SGHRS and CDR2 YFSETQ. Trimming cost V 0 bases and J 4 bases, with 8 bases left between them. CDR3 sequence reads: CASSLAGEYNEQFF. CDR3 bases: TGCGCCAGCAGCTTGGCGGGAGAATACAATGAGCAGTTCTTC. The full variable domain, in which reference TRBV5-1 and TRBJ2-1 provide the parts outside the CDR3, is KAGVTQTPRYLIKTRGQQVTLSCSPISGHRSVSWYQQTPGQGLQFLFEYFSETQRNKGNFPGRFSGRQFSNSRSEMNVSTLELGDSALYLCASSLAGEYNEQFFGPGTRLTVL.

The rearrangement links TRBV19 to TRBJ2-2; no definite D call. The CDR3 spans 16 residues. Trimming removed 0 bases from V and 2 bases from J, with 10 bases in between. The germline V gene has CDR1 LNHDA and CDR2 SQIVND (reference sequence). The CDR3 is CASSIDAQLNTGELFF. CDR3 DNA: TGTGCCAGTAGTATAGACGCACAGCTTAACACCGGGGAGCTGTTTTTT.